One and the same sample provided the 17 T cell receptor beta chains below, sequenced in a study of cytomegalovirus exposure and HLA in healthy donors. Primers for the PCR totalled 60 Vbeta and 13 Jbeta. The assay was immunoSEQ multiplex PCR, and TCRdb's table has in-frame clones only and misses some. The sample has around 110,000 clones; approximately 79% are singletons. Sequenced input: PBMCs. These receptors originate from a man between 60 and 75 years old in good health and CMV-seronegative.

The chain employs TRBV5-4 and TRBJ1-1, with 7 bases matching TRBD1. The CDR3 length is 14 residues. V lost 5 bases to trimming and J lost 8 bases; unmatched junction nucleotides: 12. From germline, CDR1 is SGHNT and CDR2 YYREEE (reference sequence). CDR3 residues: CASRLSPGQREAFF. The CDR3 DNA reads as TGTGCCAGCAGGCTTAGTCCGGGACAGAGAGAAGCTTTCTTT. The whole variable domain, remainder taken from reference TRBV5-4 and TRBJ1-1, is ETGVTQSPTHLIKTRGQQVTLRCSSQSGHNTVSWYQQALGQGPQFIFQYYREEENGRGNFPPRFSGLQFPNYSSELNVNALELDDSALYLCASRLSPGQREAFFGQGTRLTVV.

This clone was detected once. The rearrangement links TRBV4-1 to TRBJ1-1; D is unresolved. The CDR3 has 16 amino acids. The V end lost 2 bases, the J end lost 3 bases, and 16 bases lay between the germline ends. CDR1 and CDR2 from the germline V gene are MGHRA and YSYEKL. The chain's CDR3 is CASSQSLASRDTEAFF. In DNA form, the CDR3 reads TGCGCCAGCAGCCAATCTTTAGCCAGCCGAGACACTGAAGCTTTCTTT.

This chain joins TRBV6-4 and TRBJ2-7; D may be TRBD2 (7 bases). Germline V gene sequence: CDR1 MRHNA, CDR2 SNTAGT. This CDR3 contains 12 residues. V was trimmed by 5 bases and J by 7 bases, leaving 12 bases between them. Written as DNA, the CDR3 is TGTGCCAGCAGTCCCGGGGGGCCGGAGCAGTACGTC. Translated, it gives CASSPGGPEQYV.

V is TRBV5-1 and J is TRBJ2-5; 12 positions match TRBD2. With 4 bases clipped from V and 1 base from J, the junction kept 8 bases outside the gene matches. This CDR3 is 17 amino acids long. Germline CDR1 reads SGHRS; CDR2 reads YFSETQ. The CDR3 bases are TGCGCCAGCAGCCTCCTGACTAGCGGGGGACCCCAAGAGACCCAGTACTTC. This gives the protein CASSLLTSGGPQETQYF. Based on the CDR3 plus reference TRBV5-1 and TRBJ2-5, the full variable domain is KAGVTQTPRYLIKTRGQQVTLSCSPISGHRSVSWYQQTPGQGLQFLFEYFSETQRNKGNFPGRFSGRQFSNSRSEMNVSTLELGDSALYLCASSLLTSGGPQETQYFGPGTRLLVL.

The gene calls are TRBV28 and TRBJ2-7; perhaps TRBD2 as D (5 bases). V was clipped by 5 bases and J by 0 bases, with 14 bases between them. This CDR3 spans 15 amino acids. Germline values: CDR1 MDHEN, CDR2 SYDVKM. The CDR3 sequence is CASSLSGSYSYEQYV. CDR3 bases: TGTGCCAGCAGTCTCTCGGGGTCCTACTCCTACGAGCAGTACGTC.

Only one count was recorded for this clone. The rearrangement uses TRBV20-1 and TRBJ1-2; TRBD1 aligns across 7 bases. The CDR3 runs to 10 residues. CDR1 and CDR2 from the germline V gene are DFQATT and SNEGSKA (reference sequence). V was clipped by 8 bases and J by 6 bases; unmatched bases: 3. For the CDR3, the DNA is TGCAGTTTCGACAGGGATGGCTACACCTTC. It translates to CSFDRDGYTF.

This clone was detected only a few times. The chain uses TRBV4-3 and TRBJ2-1, with TRBD2 matching 8 bases. Germline trimming cut 5 bases from V and 5 bases from J; bases unmatched to any gene: 8. CDR1 and CDR2 from the germline V gene are LGHNA and YSLEER. The CDR3 sequence is 15 residues long. CDR3 in amino acids: CASSSPGGPNNEQFF. DNA for the CDR3: TGCGCCAGCAGCTCCCCGGGGGGGCCCAACAATGAGCAGTTCTTC.

The chain couples TRBV29-1 to TRBJ2-5; the match to TRBD2 covers 7 bases. The J call is in doubt because the DNA end fits TRBJ2-7 better. Germline CDR1 reads SQVTM; CDR2 reads ANQGSEA. CDR3 length: 14 amino acids. CDR3 in amino acids: CSVEETGRGSEQYF. The CDR3 nucleotides are TGCAGCGTTGAAGAGACGGGGCGGGGGTCCGAGCAGTACTTC.

The chain joins TRBV18 to TRBJ2-5; tentatively, D is TRBD2 (5 bases). The CDR3 is 15 amino acids. V lost 0 bases and J lost 5, with 13 bases in between. Germline values: CDR1 KGHSH, CDR2 LQKENI. CDR3 amino acids: CASSPPDLGWETQYF. The CDR3 coding sequence is TGTGCCAGCTCACCACCGGACTTAGGGTGGGAGACCCAGTACTTC. Combining the CDR3 with reference TRBV18 and TRBJ2-5 gives the whole variable domain NAGVMQNPRHLVRRRGQEARLRCSPMKGHSHVYWYRQLPEEGLKFMVYLQKENIIDESGMPKERFSAEFPKEGPSILRIQQVVRGDSAAYFCASSPPDLGWETQYFGPGTRLLVL.

The chain combines TRBV7-2 with TRBJ2-5, with a tentative D call TRBD2 (6 bases). V was trimmed by 3 bases and J by 4 bases, leaving 12 bases between them. The CDR3 is 14 residues long. Per germline, CDR1 SGHTA and CDR2 FQGNSA. CDR3 DNA: TGTGCCAGCAGCTTCAGTAGCGGAGGAGAGACCCAGTACTTC. Its translation: CASSFSSGGETQYF.

This chain joins TRBV5-4 and TRBJ2-7; D is perhaps TRBD1 (6 bases). Germline assignment: CDR1 SGHNT and CDR2 YYREEE (reference sequence). This CDR3 spans 15 amino acids. V was clipped by 4 bases and J by 1 base, with 15 bases between them. Here the CDR3 reads CASSLQTGKSYEQYF. CDR3 DNA: TGTGCCAGCAGCCTCCAGACAGGCAAATCCTACGAGCAGTACTTC. The complete variable domain, with remaining parts taken from reference TRBV5-4 and TRBJ2-7, reads ETGVTQSPTHLIKTRGQQVTLRCSSQSGHNTVSWYQQALGQGPQFIFQYYREEENGRGNFPPRFSGLQFPNYSSELNVNALELDDSALYLCASSLQTGKSYEQYFGPGTRLTVT.

Only a few counts were recorded for this clone. One end of the junction does not line up with germline, which may come from a read error. The V call is TRBV2, the J call TRBJ1-1; 7 positions agree with TRBD1. There are 11 residues in the CDR3. Germline V gives CDR1 SNHLY, CDR2 FYNNEI. CDR3 sequence (DNA): TGTGCCAGCAGTGAAGTCAGGGGACAGACGTTT. As protein: CASSEVRGQTF.

V usage is TRBV15 and J usage is TRBJ1-4, with 10 bases that match TRBD1. With V trimmed by 4 bases and J by 10 bases, 9 bases remained unmatched. From germline, CDR1 is LNHNV and CDR2 YYDKDF (reference sequence). The CDR3 loop spans 15 amino acids. This CDR3 reads CATSKTGTGAGKLFF. Here the CDR3 DNA reads TGTGCCACCAGCAAAACCGGGACAGGGGCTGGAAAACTGTTTTTT. The full variable domain, in which reference TRBV15 and TRBJ1-4 provide the parts outside the CDR3, is DAMVIQNPRYQVTQFGKPVTLSCSQTLNHNVMYWYQQKSSQAPKLLFHYYDKDFNNEADTPDNFQSRRPNTSFCFLDIRSPGLGDTAMYLCATSKTGTGAGKLFFGSGTQLSVL.

The chain has TRBV29-1 and TRBJ2-3; the match to TRBD2 covers 8 bases. Trimming at V came to 0 bases and at J to 0 bases, leaving 8 bases not matched to a gene. The germline V gene has CDR1 SQVTM and CDR2 ANQGSEA. The CDR3 runs to 17 residues. The CDR3 coding sequence is TGCAGCGTTGAAGATCAGGGACTAGGCCTGAGCACAGATACGCAGTATTTT. This encodes CSVEDQGLGLSTDTQYF.

This clone is a singleton in its sample. The gene calls are TRBV6-1 and TRBJ2-5; 10 bases fit TRBD1. J lost 1 base, V lost 2 bases, and 7 bases had no gene match. In germline, CDR1 is MNHNS, CDR2 SASEGT. The CDR3 loop spans 17 amino acids. CDR3 sequence (DNA): TGTGCCAGCAGTGAAATTTCAGGGGACAGGGGCCAAGAGACCCAGTACTTC. Amino acids: CASSEISGDRGQETQYF.

The V call is TRBV30, the J call TRBJ2-2; perhaps TRBD1 as D (6 bases). In germline, CDR1 is GTSNPN, CDR2 SVGIG (reference sequence). V shed 5 bases and J shed 2 bases, with 12 bases lying between them. The CDR3 is 14 residues long. CDR3 sequence reads: CAWDRQVNTGELFF. For the CDR3, the DNA is TGTGCCTGGGACAGACAGGTTAACACCGGGGAGCTGTTTTTT.

This clone was seen only once. The chain links TRBV7-2 to TRBJ2-1; 8 bases agree with TRBD2. The CDR3 is 16 residues long. Trimming at V came to 1 base and at J to 2 bases, leaving 4 bases not matched to a gene. Looked up from germline, CDR1 is SGHTA and CDR2 is FQGNSA. This CDR3 reads CASSLGGRGAYNEQFF. CDR3 bases: TGTGCCAGCAGCTTAGGAGGGCGGGGGGCCTACAATGAGCAGTTCTTC.